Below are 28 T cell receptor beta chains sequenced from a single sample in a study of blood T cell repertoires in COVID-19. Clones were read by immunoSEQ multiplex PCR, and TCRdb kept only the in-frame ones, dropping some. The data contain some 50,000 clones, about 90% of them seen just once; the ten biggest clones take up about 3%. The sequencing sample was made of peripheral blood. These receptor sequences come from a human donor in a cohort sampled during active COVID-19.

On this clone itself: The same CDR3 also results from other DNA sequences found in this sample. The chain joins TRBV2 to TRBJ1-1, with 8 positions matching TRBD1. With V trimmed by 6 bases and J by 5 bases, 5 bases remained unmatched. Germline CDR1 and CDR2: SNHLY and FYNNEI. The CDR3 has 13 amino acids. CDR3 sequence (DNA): TGTGCCAGCAGCGGACAGGGAGTAACTGAAGCTTTCTTT. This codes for CASSGQGVTEAFF. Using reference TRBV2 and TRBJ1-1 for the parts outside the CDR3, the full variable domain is EPEVTQTPSHQVTQMGQEVILRCVPISNHLYFYWYRQILGQKVEFLVSFYNNEISEKSEIFDDQFSVERPDGSNFTLKIRSTKLEDSAMYFCASSGQGVTEAFFGQGTRLTVV.

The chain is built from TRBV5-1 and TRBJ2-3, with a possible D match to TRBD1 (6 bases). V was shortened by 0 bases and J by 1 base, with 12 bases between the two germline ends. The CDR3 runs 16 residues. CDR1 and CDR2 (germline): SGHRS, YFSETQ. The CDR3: CASSLEGNRGTDTQYF. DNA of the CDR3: TGCGCCAGCAGCTTGGAGGGTAACAGGGGCACAGATACGCAGTATTTT.

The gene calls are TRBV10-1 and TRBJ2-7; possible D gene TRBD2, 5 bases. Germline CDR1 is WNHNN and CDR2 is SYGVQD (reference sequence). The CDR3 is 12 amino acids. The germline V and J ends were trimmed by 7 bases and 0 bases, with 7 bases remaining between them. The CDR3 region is CASIRDSYEQYF. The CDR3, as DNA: TGCGCCAGCATTCGGGACTCCTACGAGCAGTACTTC.

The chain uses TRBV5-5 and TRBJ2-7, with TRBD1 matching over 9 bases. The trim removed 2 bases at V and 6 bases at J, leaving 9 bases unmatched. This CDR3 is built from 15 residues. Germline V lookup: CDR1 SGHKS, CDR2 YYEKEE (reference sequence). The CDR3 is CASSFNPGTGSEQYF. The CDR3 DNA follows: TGTGCCAGCAGCTTCAACCCCGGGACAGGGTCCGAGCAGTACTTC.

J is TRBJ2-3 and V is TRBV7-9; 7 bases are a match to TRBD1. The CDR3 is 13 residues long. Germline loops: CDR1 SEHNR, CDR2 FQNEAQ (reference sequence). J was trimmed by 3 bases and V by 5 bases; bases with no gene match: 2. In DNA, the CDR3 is TGTGCCAGCAGCAGGGACAGTACAGATACGCAGTATTTT. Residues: CASSRDSTDTQYF.

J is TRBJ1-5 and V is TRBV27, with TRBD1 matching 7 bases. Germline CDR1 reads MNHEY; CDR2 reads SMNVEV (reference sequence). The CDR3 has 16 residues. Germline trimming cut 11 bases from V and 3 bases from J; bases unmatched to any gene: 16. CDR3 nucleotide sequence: TGTGCCTTACGACAGGGAGCATCTAGAGACAATCAGCCCCAGCATTTT. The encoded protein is CALRQGASRDNQPQHF.

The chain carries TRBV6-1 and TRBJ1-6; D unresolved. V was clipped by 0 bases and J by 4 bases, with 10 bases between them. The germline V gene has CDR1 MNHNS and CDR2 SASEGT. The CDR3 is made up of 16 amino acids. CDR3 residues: CASSEATESYNSPLHF. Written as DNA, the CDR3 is TGTGCCAGCAGTGAAGCAACAGAGAGTTATAATTCACCCCTCCACTTT.

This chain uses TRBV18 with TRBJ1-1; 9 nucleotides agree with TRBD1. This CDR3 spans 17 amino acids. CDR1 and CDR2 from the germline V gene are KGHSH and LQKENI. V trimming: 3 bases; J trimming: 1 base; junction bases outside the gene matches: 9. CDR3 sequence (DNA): TGTGCCAGCTCACCCACGGGGACAGGGTTAAGGAACACTGAAGCTTTCTTT. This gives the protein CASSPTGTGLRNTEAFF.

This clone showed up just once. The CDR3 protein is CASSQGTVGPQPQHF. The CDR3 bases are TGTGCCAGCAGCCAAGGGACAGTGGGACCCCAGCCCCAGCATTTT. The gene calls are TRBV3-1 (or the pseudogene TRBV3-2) and TRBJ1-5; D possibly corresponds to TRBD1 (6 bases). Germline CDR1 is LGHDT and CDR2 is YNNKEL (reference sequence). Trimming left V 1 base short and J 7 bases short, with 14 bases between. This CDR3 has 15 residues.

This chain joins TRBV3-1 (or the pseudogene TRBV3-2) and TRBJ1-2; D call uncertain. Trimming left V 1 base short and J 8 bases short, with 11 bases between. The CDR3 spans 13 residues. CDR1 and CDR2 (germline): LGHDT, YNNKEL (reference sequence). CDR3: CASSQASTRGYTF. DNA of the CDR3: TGTGCCAGCAGCCAAGCGTCTACCAGGGGCTACACCTTC.

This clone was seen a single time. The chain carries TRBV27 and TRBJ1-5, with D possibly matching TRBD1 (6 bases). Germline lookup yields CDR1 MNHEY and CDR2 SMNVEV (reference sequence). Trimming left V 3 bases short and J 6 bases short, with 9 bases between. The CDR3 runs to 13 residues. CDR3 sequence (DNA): TGTGCCAGCAGTTTCCGGGGGGCTCAGCCCCAGCATTTT. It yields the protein CASSFRGAQPQHF.

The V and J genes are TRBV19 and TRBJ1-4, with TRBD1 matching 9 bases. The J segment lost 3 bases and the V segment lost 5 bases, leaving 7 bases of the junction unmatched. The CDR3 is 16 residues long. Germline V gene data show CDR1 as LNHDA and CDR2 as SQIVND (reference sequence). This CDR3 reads CASSHLQGASNEKLFF. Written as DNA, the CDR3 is TGTGCCAGTAGTCACCTACAGGGGGCGTCTAATGAAAAACTGTTTTTT.

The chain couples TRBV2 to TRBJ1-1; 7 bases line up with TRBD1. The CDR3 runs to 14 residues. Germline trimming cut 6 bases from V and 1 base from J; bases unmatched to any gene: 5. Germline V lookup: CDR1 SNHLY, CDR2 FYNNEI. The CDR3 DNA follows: TGTGCCAGCAGGAGACAGGGTAAGAACACTGAAGCTTTCTTT. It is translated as CASRRQGKNTEAFF.

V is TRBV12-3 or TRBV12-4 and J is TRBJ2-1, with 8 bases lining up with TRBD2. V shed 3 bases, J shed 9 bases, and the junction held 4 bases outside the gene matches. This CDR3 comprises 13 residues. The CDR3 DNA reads TGTGCCAGCAGTTTGGGACTAGGGTCTGAGCAGTTCTTC. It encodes CASSLGLGSEQFF.

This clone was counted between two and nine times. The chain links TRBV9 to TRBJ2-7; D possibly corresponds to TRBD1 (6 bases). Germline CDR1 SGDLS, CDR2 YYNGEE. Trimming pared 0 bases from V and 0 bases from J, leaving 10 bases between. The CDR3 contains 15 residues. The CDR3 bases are TGTGCCAGCAGCGTAGGGACAGACGACTCCTACGAGCAGTACTTC. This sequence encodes CASSVGTDDSYEQYF.

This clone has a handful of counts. CDR3 amino acids: CASSLFAGLDSPLHF. The CDR3 DNA sequence: TGTGCCAGCAGTTTATTCGCAGGGCTCGATTCACCCCTCCACTTT. The rearrangement joins TRBV27 to TRBJ1-6, with a tentative D call TRBD1 (5 bases). There are 15 residues in the CDR3. Trimming removed 1 base at V and 8 bases at J, with 12 bases between. CDR1 MNHEY and CDR2 SMNVEV come from the germline V gene (reference sequence).

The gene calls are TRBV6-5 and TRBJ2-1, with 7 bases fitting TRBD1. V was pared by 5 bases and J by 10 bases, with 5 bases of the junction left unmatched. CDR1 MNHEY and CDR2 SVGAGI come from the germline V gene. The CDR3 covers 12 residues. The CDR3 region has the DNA TGTGCCAGCAGTCGACAGGGAAGGGAGCAGTTCTTC. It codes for CASSRQGREQFF.

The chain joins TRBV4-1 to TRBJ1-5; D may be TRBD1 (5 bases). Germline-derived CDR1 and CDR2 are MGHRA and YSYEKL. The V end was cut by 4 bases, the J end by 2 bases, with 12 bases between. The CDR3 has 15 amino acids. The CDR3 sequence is CASSLTTGGNQPQHF. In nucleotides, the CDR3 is TGCGCCAGCAGCCTAACTACAGGCGGCAATCAGCCCCAGCATTTT.

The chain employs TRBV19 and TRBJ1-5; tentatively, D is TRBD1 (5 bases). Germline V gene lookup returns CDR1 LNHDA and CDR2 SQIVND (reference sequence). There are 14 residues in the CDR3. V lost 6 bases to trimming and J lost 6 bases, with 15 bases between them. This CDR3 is CASRSPRDGQPQHF. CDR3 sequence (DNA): TGTGCCAGTAGATCGCCCAGGGATGGTCAGCCCCAGCATTTT. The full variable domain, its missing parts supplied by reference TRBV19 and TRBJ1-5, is DGGITQSPKYLFRKEGQNVTLSCEQNLNHDAMYWYRQDPGQGLRLIYYSQIVNDFQKGDIAEGYSVSREKKESFPLTVTSAQKNPTAFYLCASRSPRDGQPQHFGDGTRLSIL.

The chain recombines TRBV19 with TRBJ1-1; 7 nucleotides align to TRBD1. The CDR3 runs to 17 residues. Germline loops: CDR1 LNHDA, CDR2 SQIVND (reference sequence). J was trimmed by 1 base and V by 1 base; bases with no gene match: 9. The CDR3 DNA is TGTGCCAGTAGTATAGGACAGGGTCCGTCCTGGAACACTGAAGCTTTCTTT. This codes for CASSIGQGPSWNTEAFF.

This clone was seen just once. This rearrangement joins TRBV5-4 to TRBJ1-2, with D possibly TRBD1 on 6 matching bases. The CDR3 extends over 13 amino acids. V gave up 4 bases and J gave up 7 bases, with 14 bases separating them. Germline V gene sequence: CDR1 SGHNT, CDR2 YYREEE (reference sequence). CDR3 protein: CASSPETGFGYTF. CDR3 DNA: TGTGCCAGCAGCCCAGAAACAGGGTTTGGCTACACCTTC. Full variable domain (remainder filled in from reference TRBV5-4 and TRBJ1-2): ETGVTQSPTHLIKTRGQQVTLRCSSQSGHNTVSWYQQALGQGPQFIFQYYREEENGRGNFPPRFSGLQFPNYSSELNVNALELDDSALYLCASSPETGFGYTFGSGTRLTVV.

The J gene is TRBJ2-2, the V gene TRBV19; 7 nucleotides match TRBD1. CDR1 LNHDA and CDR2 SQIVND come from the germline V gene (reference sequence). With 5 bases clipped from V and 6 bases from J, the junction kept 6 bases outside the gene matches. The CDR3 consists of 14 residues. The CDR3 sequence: CASSRGGKAGELFF. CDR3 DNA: TGTGCCAGTAGTCGAGGGGGCAAGGCCGGGGAGCTGTTTTTT. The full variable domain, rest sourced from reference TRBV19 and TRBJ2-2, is DGGITQSPKYLFRKEGQNVTLSCEQNLNHDAMYWYRQDPGQGLRLIYYSQIVNDFQKGDIAEGYSVSREKKESFPLTVTSAQKNPTAFYLCASSRGGKAGELFFGEGSRLTVL.

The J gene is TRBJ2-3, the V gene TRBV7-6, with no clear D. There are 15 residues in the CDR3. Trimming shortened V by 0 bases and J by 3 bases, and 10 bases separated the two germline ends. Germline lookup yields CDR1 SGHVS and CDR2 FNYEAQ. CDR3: CASSLAGLRTDTQYF. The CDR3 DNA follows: TGTGCCAGCAGCTTAGCCGGGTTGAGGACAGATACGCAGTATTTT.

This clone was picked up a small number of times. The CDR3 DNA reads as TGTGCCAGCAGCTTTGGCCTAGCGGGACGGGTGTCAAGATACGAGCAGTACTTC. As protein: CASSFGLAGRVSRYEQYF. The chain uses TRBV5-4 and TRBJ2-7; 9 bases fit TRBD2. Germline V CDR1 and CDR2: SGHNT, YYREEE (reference sequence). This CDR3 spans 18 amino acids. V shed 2 bases and J 4 bases; nucleotides not matched to a gene: 16.

The CDR3 loop reads CASSIGRSLVETQYF. CDR3 nucleotide sequence: TGTGCCAGTAGTATAGGCAGGTCCCTGGTAGAGACCCAGTACTTC. The chain joins TRBV19 to TRBJ2-5; D ambiguous. The V gene lost 1 base and the J gene lost 4 bases, with 13 bases spanning the gap. The CDR3 has 15 residues. Germline V gene sequence: CDR1 LNHDA, CDR2 SQIVND (reference sequence).

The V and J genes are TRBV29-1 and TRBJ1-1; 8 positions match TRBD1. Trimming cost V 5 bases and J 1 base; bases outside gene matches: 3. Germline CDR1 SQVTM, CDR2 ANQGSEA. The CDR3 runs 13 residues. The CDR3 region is CSVQQGGNTEAFF. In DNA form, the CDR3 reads TGCAGCGTTCAACAGGGGGGGAACACTGAAGCTTTCTTT.

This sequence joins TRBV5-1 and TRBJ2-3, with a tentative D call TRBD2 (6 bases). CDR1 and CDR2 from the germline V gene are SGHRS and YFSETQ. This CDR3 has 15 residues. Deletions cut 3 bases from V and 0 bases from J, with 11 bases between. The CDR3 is CASSSGDTSTDTQYF. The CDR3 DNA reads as TGCGCCAGCAGCTCGGGGGATACTAGCACAGATACGCAGTATTTT.

The CDR3 DNA reads TGTGCCAGCACCCACAGGGGGTCGTTGGATGGCTACACCTTC. Its translation is CASTHRGSLDGYTF. V and J are TRBV6-5 and TRBJ1-2, with 8 bases identical to TRBD1. The germline CDR1 and CDR2 sequences are MNHEY and SVGAGI. V lost 7 bases, J lost 6 bases, and 10 bases stayed unmatched. This CDR3 is built from 14 residues.